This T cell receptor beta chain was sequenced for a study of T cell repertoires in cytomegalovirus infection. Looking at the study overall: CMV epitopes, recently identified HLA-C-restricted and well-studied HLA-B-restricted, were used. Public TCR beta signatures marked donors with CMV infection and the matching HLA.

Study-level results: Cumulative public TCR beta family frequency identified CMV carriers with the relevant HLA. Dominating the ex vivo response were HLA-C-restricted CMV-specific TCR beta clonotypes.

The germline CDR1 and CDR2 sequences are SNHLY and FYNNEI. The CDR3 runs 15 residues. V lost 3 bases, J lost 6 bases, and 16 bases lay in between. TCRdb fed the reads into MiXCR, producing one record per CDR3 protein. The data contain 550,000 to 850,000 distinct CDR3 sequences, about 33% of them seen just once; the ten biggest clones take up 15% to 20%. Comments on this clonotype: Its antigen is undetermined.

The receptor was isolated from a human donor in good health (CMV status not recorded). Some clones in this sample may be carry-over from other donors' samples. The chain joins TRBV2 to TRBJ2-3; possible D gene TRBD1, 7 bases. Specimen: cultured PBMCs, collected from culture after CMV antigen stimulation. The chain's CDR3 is CASSEDGRTGDTQYF. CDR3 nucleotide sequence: TGTGCCAGCAGTGAGGATGGGAGGACAGGCGATACGCAGTATTTT.